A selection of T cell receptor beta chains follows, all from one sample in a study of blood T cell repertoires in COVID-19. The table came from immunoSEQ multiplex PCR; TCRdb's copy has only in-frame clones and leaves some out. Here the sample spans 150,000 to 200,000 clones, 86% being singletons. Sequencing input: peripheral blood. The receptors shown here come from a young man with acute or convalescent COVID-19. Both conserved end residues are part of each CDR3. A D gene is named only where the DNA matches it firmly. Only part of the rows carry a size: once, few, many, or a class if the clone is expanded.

CAWSVGGYNSPLHF	TGTGCCTGGAGTGTGGGAGGGTATAATTCACCCCTCCACTTT	14	TRBV30	TRBJ1-6	-	few
CASSSRPGFGYTF	TGTGCCAGCAGTTCCCGCCCAGGCTTTGGCTACACCTTC	13	TRBV27	TRBJ1-2	-	-
CASSLGLAGGRGDTQYF	TGTGCCAGCAGCTTAGGACTAGCGGGGGGGCGTGGAGATACGCAGTATTTT	17	TRBV7-2	TRBJ2-3	TRBD2	-
CASSSSGRARGTDTQYF	TGTGCCAGCAGCTCCTCTGGCCGAGCTAGAGGCACAGATACGCAGTATTTT	17	TRBV5-4	TRBJ2-3	-	-
CASSLDSRRQGANRTYGYTF	TGCGCCAGCAGCTTGGATTCGCGTAGACAGGGGGCGAATCGTACCTATGGCTACACCTTC	20	TRBV5-1	TRBJ1-2	TRBD1	once
CASGTGFGEQYF	TGCGCCAGCGGTACAGGGTTCGGCGAGCAGTACTTC	12	TRBV10-1	TRBJ2-7	-	few
CATSRDLENEKLFF	TGTGCCACCAGCAGAGATCTTGAGAATGAAAAACTGTTTTTT	14	TRBV15	TRBJ1-4	-	-
CASNEANQPQHF	TGTGCCAGCAATGAGGCTAATCAGCCCCAGCATTTT	12	TRBV2	TRBJ1-5	-	-
CASSTRTGLNTEAFF	TGTGCCAGTAGTACCAGGACAGGCTTGAACACTGAAGCTTTCTTT	15	TRBV19	TRBJ1-1	TRBD1	-
CASTNEASTDTQYF	TGTGCCAGCACCAACGAGGCTAGCACAGATACGCAGTATTTT	14	TRBV7-3	TRBJ2-3	-	-
CASSLGQGVDYGYTF	TGCGCCAGCAGCCTAGGACAGGGTGTGGACTATGGCTACACCTTC	15	TRBV5-1	TRBJ1-2	TRBD1	-
CASSWGGYEETQYF	TGCGCCAGCAGCTGGGGGGGCTATGAAGAGACCCAGTACTTC	14	TRBV5-1	TRBJ2-5	-	once
CASSRRGIDTQYF	TGTGCCAGCAGCCGCCGGGGGATTGATACGCAGTATTTT	13	TRBV5-6	TRBJ2-3	-	-
CASSLRRAGEQTEAFF	TGTGCCAGCAGCTTAAGAAGGGCAGGGGAGCAAACTGAAGCTTTCTTT	16	TRBV7-9	TRBJ1-1	-	-
CATSQGNYGYTF	TGTGCCACCAGTCAGGGGAACTATGGCTACACCTTC	12	TRBV24-1	TRBJ1-2	-	few
CASSLPRAGTGELFF	TGTGCCAGCAGCTTACCGAGGGCTGGTACCGGGGAGCTGTTTTTT	15	TRBV13	TRBJ2-2	-	once
CASSLEGGGNQPQHF	TGCGCCAGCAGCTTGGAGGGAGGCGGCAATCAGCCCCAGCATTTT	15	TRBV5-1	TRBJ1-5	-	-